The rows below give T cell receptor beta chains drawn from one sample of a study of response to subunit inactivated influenza vaccine. MiXCR, run by TCRdb on the RT-PCR reads, gives a single entry per CDR3 protein. The sample consists of around 540,000 distinct CDR3 sequences, approximately 10% of them appearing once. The source was PBMCs from blood, collected on the day of vaccination. Receptors originate from a man aged 45-60 years who received an inactivated influenza vaccine. The CDR3 runs from the conserved cysteine through the conserved F or W. D genes are given only for firm matches. The size entry is marked missing in some rows and otherwise reads once, few, many or a size class.

v_call	j_call	cdr3_length	d_call	clone_size	cdr3_aa	cdr3_nt
TRBV20-1	TRBJ2-7	13	.	many	CSAKSNPGIEQYF	TGCAGTGCCAAGTCTAACCCCGGGATCGAGCAGTACTTC
TRBV29-1	TRBJ2-3	12	.	few	CSSTGVTDTQYF	TGCAGCTCGACAGGTGTCACAGATACGCAGTATTTT
TRBV10-3	TRBJ1-5	14	.	many	CAISLDPIVGPQHF	TGTGCCATCAGCTTAGACCCAATAGTAGGGCCCCAGCATTTT
TRBV4-3	TRBJ2-7	14	TRBD1	few	CASSQGGQSYEQYF	TGCGCCAGCAGCCAAGGGGGACAGTCCTACGAGCAGTACTTC
TRBV28	TRBJ1-5	15	TRBD1	.	CASSLLAGGRQPQHF	TGTGCCAGCAGTTTACTGGCAGGGGGACGGCAGCCCCAGCATTTT
TRBV15	TRBJ2-1	17	TRBD2	.	CATSRGLAGGHYNEQFF	TGTGCCACCAGCCGCGGACTAGCGGGAGGACATTACAATGAGCAGTTCTTC
TRBV7-9	TRBJ2-2	16	TRBD2	many	CASSFGTSGRSGELFF	TGTGCCAGCAGCTTTGGGACTAGCGGCCGCTCCGGGGAGCTGTTTTTT
TRBV6-1	TRBJ1-2	12	.	.	CASRPESYGYTF	TGTGCCAGCCGCCCCGAATCCTATGGCTACACCTTC
TRBV19	TRBJ1-1	16	.	few	CASSPSGARMNTEAFF	TGTGCCAGTAGTCCTTCGGGGGCACGCATGAACACTGAAGCTTTCTTT
TRBV4-3	TRBJ1-6	15	.	few	CASSQDIRGDSPLHF	TGCGCCAGCAGCCAAGATATACGGGGGGATTCACCCCTCCACTTT
TRBV29-1	TRBJ2-7	13	TRBD2	.	CSVLLAGTYEQYF	TGCAGCGTTCTACTAGCGGGTACATACGAGCAGTACTTC
TRBV7-9	TRBJ1-4	16	.	.	CASSQRAGATNEKLFF	TGTGCCAGCAGCCAACGTGCAGGGGCAACTAATGAAAAACTGTTTTTT
TRBV11-2	TRBJ2-2	18	.	few	CASSLEVVRGTNTGELFF	TGTGCCAGCAGCTTAGAGGTGGTCAGGGGCACGAACACCGGGGAGCTGTTTTTT
TRBV4-2	TRBJ1-6	13	.	few	CASSQEQGSPLHF	TGTGCCAGCAGCCAGGAACAGGGTTCACCCCTCCACTTT
TRBV12-3/TRBV12-4	TRBJ2-3	16	TRBD2	.	CASSLKTSGYTDTQYF	TGTGCCAGCAGTTTAAAGACTAGCGGGTACACAGATACGCAGTATTTT
TRBV20-1	TRBJ1-6	15	TRBD1	.	CSATLSGTGRRALHF	TGCAGTGCTACCCTCTCCGGGACAGGGAGGCGAGCCCTCCACTTT
TRBV11-2	TRBJ2-1	18	TRBD2	.	CASSLVPSGNGQYNEQFF	TGTGCCAGCAGCTTAGTCCCGAGCGGGAACGGGCAGTACAATGAGCAGTTCTTC
TRBV3-1	TRBJ2-7	14	.	few	CASSQGVSTYEQYF	TGTGCCAGCAGCCAAGGGGTCAGCACCTACGAGCAGTACTTC
TRBV7-9	TRBJ2-3	15	.	.	CASQRSSGRTDTQYF	TGTGCCAGCCAAAGGTCTAGTGGGCGCACAGATACGCAGTATTTT
TRBV7-2	TRBJ2-1	14	TRBD2	many	CASSLLLAGVEQFF	TGTGCCAGCAGCTTACTCCTAGCGGGAGTTGAGCAGTTCTTC
TRBV29-1	TRBJ2-4	13	.	.	CSVEQGTKNIQYF	TGCAGCGTTGAACAGGGGACCAAAAACATTCAGTACTTC
TRBV9	TRBJ2-5	17	TRBD2	many	CASSQSGSPQTRETQYF	TGTGCCAGCAGTCAAAGCGGGAGCCCCCAAACGAGAGAGACCCAGTACTTC
TRBV4-3	TRBJ1-5	15	.	.	CASSQGTLGNQPQHF	TGCGCCAGCAGCCAAGGGACGCTGGGAAATCAGCCCCAGCATTTT
TRBV27	TRBJ2-5	14	.	.	CASSSPGATETQYF	TGTGCCAGCAGTTCTCCCGGGGCGACGGAGACCCAGTACTTC
TRBV20-1	TRBJ2-1	14	TRBD1	few	CSARQGTGGREQFF	TGCAGTGCTCGCCAAGGGACAGGGGGCCGTGAGCAGTTCTTC
TRBV5-1	TRBJ2-1	14	TRBD2	few	CASSLNSGTQRRFF	TGCGCCAGCAGCTTGAATAGCGGGACCCAGAGGCGGTTCTTC
TRBV28	TRBJ1-3	13	.	few	CASSLHGGNTIYF	TGTGCCAGCAGTTTACACGGCGGAAACACCATATATTTT
TRBV28	TRBJ2-3	13	.	once	CASSSTSPDTQYF	TGTGCCAGCAGTTCGACGTCGCCCGATACGCAGTATTTT
TRBV7-2	TRBJ2-7	15	.	.	CASVTGTWSSYEQYF	TGTGCCAGCGTTACCGGGACCTGGAGCTCCTACGAGCAGTACTTC